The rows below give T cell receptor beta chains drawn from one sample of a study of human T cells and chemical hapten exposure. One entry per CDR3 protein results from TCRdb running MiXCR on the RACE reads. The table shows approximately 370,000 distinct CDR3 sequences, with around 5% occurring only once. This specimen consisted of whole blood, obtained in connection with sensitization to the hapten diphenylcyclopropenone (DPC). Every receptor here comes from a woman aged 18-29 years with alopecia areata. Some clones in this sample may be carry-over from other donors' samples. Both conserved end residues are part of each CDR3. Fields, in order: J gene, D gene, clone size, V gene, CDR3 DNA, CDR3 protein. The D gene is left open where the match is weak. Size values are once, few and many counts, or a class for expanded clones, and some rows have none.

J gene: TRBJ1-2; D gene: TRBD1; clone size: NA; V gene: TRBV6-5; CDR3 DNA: TGTGCCAGCAGCCCCAGCAGGGGGAGTTCCTATGGCTACACCTTC; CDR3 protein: CASSPSRGSSYGYTF
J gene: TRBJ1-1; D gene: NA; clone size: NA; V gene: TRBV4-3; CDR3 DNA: TGCGCCAGCAGCCAAGATACCATAGCGAACACTGAAGCTTTCTTT; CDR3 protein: CASSQDTIANTEAFF
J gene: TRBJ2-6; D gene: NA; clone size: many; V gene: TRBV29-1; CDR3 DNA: TGCAGCGTTGCCGACTCTGGGGCCAACGTCCTGACTTTC; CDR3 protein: CSVADSGANVLTF
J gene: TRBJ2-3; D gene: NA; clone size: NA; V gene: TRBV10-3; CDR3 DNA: TGTGCCATCAGTGAGGGACAGTCAGATACGCAGTATTTT; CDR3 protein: CAISEGQSDTQYF
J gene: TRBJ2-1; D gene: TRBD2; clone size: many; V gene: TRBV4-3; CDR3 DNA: TGCGCCAGCAGCCAAGCAAGCGGGGGGGAATACAATGAGCAGTTCTTC; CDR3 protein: CASSQASGGEYNEQFF
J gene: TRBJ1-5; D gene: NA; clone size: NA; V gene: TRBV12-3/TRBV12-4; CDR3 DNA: TGTGCCAGCACCTCACTCGCTGGACCCAGCAATCAGCCCCAGCATTTT; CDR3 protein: CASTSLAGPSNQPQHF
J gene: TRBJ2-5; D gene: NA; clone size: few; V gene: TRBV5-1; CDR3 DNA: TGCGCCAGCAGCTTTCGGCTAGTCGGAGAGACCCAGTACTTC; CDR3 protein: CASSFRLVGETQYF
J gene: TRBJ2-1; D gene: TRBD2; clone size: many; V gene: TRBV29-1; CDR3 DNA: TGCAGCCTAAAAAGGGAGGGTTGGAATGAGCAGTTCTTC; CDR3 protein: CSLKREGWNEQFF
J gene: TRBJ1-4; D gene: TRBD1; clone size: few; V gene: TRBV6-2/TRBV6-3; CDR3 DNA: TGTGCCAGCAGTTACCCGTCCTACAGGGGAACTAATGAAAAACTGTTTTTT; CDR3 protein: CASSYPSYRGTNEKLFF
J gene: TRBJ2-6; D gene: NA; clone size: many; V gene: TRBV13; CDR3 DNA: TGTGCCTCCACCCGACAGGCCCCTGGGGCCAACGTCCTGACTTTC; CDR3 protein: CASTRQAPGANVLTF
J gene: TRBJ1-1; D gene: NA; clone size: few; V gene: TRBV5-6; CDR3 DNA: TGTGCCAGCAGGGGGGGTAGCTGGAGTGAAGCTTTCTTT; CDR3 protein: CASRGGSWSEAFF
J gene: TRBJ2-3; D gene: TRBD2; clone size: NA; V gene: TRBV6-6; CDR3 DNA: TGTGCCAGCAGCGCGGCCGGGGCGGGGGGGCCGGTAGATACGCAGTATTTT; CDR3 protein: CASSAAGAGGPVDTQYF
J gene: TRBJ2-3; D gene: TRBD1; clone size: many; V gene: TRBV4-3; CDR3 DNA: TGCGCCAGCAGCCCGAGGACAGGGGGCGACGACACAGATACGCAGTATTTT; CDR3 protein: CASSPRTGGDDTDTQYF
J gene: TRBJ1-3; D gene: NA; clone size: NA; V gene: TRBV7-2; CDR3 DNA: TGTGCCAGCAGCTTGCAGGGAGGCTCTGGAAACACCATATATTTT; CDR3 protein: CASSLQGGSGNTIYF
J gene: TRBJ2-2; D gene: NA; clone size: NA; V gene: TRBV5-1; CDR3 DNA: TGCGCCAGCAGCTTAGGACACATGAACACCGGGGAGCTGTTTTTT; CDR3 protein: CASSLGHMNTGELFF
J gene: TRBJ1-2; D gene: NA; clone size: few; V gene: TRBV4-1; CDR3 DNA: TGCGCCAGCAGCCAATTGAGAGGGAGTTGGAGTTTTGGCTACACCTTC; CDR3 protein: CASSQLRGSWSFGYTF
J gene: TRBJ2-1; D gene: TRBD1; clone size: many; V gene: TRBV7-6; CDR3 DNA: TGTGCCAGCAGCTATCGACAGGGCGGTGAGCAGTTCTTC; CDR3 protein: CASSYRQGGEQFF
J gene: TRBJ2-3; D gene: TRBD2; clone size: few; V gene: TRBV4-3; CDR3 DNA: TGCGCCAGCAGCCAAGATCGAGGGGCTAGCGGACTAGATACGCAGTATTTT; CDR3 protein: CASSQDRGASGLDTQYF
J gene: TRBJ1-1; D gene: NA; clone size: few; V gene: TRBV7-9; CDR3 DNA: TGTGCCAGCAGCAATCGAGGCGACAGTCAGAGACTTAACACTGAAGCTTTCTTT; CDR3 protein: CASSNRGDSQRLNTEAFF
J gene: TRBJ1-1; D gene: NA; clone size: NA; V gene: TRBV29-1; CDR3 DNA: TGCAGCGTTGAAGGTGGGTTAGCTAACACTGAAGCTTTCTTT; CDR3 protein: CSVEGGLANTEAFF
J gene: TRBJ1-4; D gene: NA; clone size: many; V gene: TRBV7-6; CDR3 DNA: TGTGCCAGCAGCTTAGAGAGGGATTATCTTGAAAAACTGTTTTTT; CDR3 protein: CASSLERDYLEKLFF
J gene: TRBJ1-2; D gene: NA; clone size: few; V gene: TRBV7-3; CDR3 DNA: TGTGCCAGCAGCTTATATCGGGGGGCAGGCGACTATGGCTACACCTTC; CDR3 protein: CASSLYRGAGDYGYTF
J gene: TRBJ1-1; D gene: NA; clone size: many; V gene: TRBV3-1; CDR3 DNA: TGTGCCAGCAGCCGTGGGGCTGAAGCTTTCTTT; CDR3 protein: CASSRGAEAFF
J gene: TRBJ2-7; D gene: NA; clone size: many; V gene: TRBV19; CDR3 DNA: TGTGCCAGTAGTATTGACCGATCCTACGAGCAGTACTTC; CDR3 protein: CASSIDRSYEQYF
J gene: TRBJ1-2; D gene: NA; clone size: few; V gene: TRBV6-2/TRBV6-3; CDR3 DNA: TGTGCCAGCAGTTACGGGGGGCCCTATGGCTACACCTTC; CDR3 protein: CASSYGGPYGYTF
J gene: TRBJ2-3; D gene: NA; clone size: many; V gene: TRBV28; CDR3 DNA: TGTGCCAGCAGTTCTGGCGCGACTAGCACAGATACGCAGTATTTT; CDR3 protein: CASSSGATSTDTQYF
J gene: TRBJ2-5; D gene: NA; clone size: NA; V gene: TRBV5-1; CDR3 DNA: TGCGCCAGCAGCTTTACCCAAGAGACCCAGTACTTC; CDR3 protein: CASSFTQETQYF
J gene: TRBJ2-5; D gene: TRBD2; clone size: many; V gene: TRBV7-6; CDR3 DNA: TGTGCCAGCAGCTCCGGACTAGCGGGAAATAGAGAGACCCAGTACTTC; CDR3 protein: CASSSGLAGNRETQYF
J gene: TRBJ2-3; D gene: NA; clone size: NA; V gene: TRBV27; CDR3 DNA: TGTGCCAGCAGTTTATTAAACATCGGGGTCCCAGATACGCAGTATTTT; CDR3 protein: CASSLLNIGVPDTQYF
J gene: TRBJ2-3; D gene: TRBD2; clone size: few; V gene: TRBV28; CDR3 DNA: TGTGCCAGCAGTTTATTCCAGGAGCGGGGTGGGGATACGCAGTATTTT; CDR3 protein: CASSLFQERGGDTQYF
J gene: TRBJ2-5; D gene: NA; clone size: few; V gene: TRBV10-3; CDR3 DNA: TGTGCCATCAGTGAAGACAGACAAACCCAAGAGACCCAGTACTTC; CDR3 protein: CAISEDRQTQETQYF
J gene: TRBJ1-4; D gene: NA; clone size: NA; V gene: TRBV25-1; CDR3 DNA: TGTGCCAGCAGTGATCCGGGCAGTGAGAATGAAAAACTGTTTTTT; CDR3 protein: CASSDPGSENEKLFF
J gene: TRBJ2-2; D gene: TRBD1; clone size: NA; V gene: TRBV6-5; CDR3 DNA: TGTGCCAGCAGTTACTGGGGACAGCCCCGGAGGCTCCACACCGGGGAGCTGTTTTTT; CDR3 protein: CASSYWGQPRRLHTGELFF
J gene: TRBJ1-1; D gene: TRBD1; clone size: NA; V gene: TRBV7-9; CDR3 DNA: TGTGCCAGCAGCAAGGGACAGCTGAACACTGAAGCTTTCTTT; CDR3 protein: CASSKGQLNTEAFF
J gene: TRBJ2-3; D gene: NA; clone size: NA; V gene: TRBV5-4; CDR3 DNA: TGTGCCAGCAGTATGGAGGGCAGGAGCACAGATACGCAGTATTTT; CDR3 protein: CASSMEGRSTDTQYF
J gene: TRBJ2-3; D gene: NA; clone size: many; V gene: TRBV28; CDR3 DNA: TGTGCCAGCAGTTTATATCCCGCGCCAAGCGGATCGGGGGCAGATACGCAGTATTTT; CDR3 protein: CASSLYPAPSGSGADTQYF
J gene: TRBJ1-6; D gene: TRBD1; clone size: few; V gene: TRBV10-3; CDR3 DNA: TGTGCCATCAGTGAGCGGACAGGGGGCGCGAATTCACCCCTCCACTTT; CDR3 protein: CAISERTGGANSPLHF
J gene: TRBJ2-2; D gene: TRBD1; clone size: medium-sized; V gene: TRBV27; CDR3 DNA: TGTGCCAGCAGGGTCGGACAGGGGACCGGGGAGCTGTTTTTT; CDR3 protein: CASRVGQGTGELFF
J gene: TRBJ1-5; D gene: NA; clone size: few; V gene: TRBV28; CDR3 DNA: TGTGCCAGCAGGCAGGGAGCCCTATTCTATAGCAATCAGCCCCAGCATTTT; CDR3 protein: CASRQGALFYSNQPQHF
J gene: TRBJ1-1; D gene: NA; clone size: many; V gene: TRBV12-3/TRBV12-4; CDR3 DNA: TGTGCCAGCACCCTAGGGGGGGGCCAAGCTTTCTTT; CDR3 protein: CASTLGGGQAFF
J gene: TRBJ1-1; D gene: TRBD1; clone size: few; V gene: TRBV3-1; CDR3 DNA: TGTGCCAGCAGACAACAGGGGGATCAAGCTTTCTTT; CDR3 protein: CASRQQGDQAFF
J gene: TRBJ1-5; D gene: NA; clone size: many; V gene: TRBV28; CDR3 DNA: TGTGCCAGCCGGGGGGCAGGTCGCAATCAGCCCCAGCATTTT; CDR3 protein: CASRGAGRNQPQHF
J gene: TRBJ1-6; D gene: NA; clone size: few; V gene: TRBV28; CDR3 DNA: TGTGCCAGCAGCCCCACCTATAATTCACCCCTCCACTTT; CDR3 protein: CASSPTYNSPLHF
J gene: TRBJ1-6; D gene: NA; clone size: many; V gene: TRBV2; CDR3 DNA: TGTGCCAGCAGTTGGACAGAAAGCTCCTATAATTCACCCCTCCACTTT; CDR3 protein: CASSWTESSYNSPLHF
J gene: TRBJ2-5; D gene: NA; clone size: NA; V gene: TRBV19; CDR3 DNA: TGTGCCAGTAGTCTTCGGACATCACTAGCAGAGACCCAGTACTTC; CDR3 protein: CASSLRTSLAETQYF
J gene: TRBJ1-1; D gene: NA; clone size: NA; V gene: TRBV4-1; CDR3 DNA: TGCGCCAGCAGCCAACGTCCACTTCGGGACACTGAAGCTTTCTTT; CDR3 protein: CASSQRPLRDTEAFF
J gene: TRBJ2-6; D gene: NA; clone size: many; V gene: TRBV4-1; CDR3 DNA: TGCGCCAGCAGCCAAGGCAGGGGAAGGTCTGGGGCCAACGTCCTGACTTTC; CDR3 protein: CASSQGRGRSGANVLTF
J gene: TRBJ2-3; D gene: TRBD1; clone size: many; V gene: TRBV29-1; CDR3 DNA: TGCAGCGTTGGGCAAACAGGGGGCGCAGATACGCAGTATTTT; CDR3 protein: CSVGQTGGADTQYF
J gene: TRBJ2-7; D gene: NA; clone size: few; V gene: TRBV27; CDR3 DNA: TGTGCCAGCAGTACAGGGCCCAAGGGCGAGCAGTACTTC; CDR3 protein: CASSTGPKGEQYF
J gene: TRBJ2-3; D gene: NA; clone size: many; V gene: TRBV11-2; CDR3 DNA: TGTGCCAGCAGCTTAACCGGGACGGGCACAGATACGCAGTATTTT; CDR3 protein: CASSLTGTGTDTQYF
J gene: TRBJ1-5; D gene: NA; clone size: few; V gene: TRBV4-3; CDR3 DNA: TGCGCCAGCAGCCAAGAACGGCCTCAGCCCCAGCATTTT; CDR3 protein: CASSQERPQPQHF
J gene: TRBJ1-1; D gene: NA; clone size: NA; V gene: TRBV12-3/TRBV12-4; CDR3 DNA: TGTGCCAGCAGTTTATTAATGGGCTCTGAAGCTTTCTTT; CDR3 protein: CASSLLMGSEAFF
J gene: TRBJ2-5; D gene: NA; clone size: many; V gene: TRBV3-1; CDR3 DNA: TGTGCCAGCAGCCCCCTCGAAGAGACCCAGTACTTC; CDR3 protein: CASSPLEETQYF
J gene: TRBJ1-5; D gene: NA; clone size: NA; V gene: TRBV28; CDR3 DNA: TGTGCCAGCAGTTTGGTTCAGGGGCAGCCCCAGCATTTT; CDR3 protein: CASSLVQGQPQHF